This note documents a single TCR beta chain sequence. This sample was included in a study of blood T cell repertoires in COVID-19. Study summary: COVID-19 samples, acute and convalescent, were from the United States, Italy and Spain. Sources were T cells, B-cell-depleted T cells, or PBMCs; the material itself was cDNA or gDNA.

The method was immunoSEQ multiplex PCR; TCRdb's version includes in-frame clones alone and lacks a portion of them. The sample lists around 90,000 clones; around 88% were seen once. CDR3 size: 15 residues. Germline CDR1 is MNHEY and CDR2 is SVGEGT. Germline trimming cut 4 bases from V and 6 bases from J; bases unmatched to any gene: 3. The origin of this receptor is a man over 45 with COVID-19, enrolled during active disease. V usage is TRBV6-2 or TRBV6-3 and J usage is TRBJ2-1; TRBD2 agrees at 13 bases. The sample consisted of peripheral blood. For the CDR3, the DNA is TGTGCCAGCAGTTTAGGACTAGCGGGGGCCAATGAGCAGTTCTTC. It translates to CASSLGLAGANEQFF.